The sample holds many counts of the clone carrying this T cell receptor beta chain. Its antigen is not identified. The sorted Tregs were CD4+CD25+CD127-/low cells. MiXCR was run by TCRdb on the 5' RACE reads, yielding one entry per CDR3 protein. The data contain roughly 11,000 distinct CDR3 sequences, about 30% of them seen just once; the ten biggest clones take up 3%. Study conclusions and caveats: Greatest tumor Treg TCR overlap was with tumor naive CD4+ cells.

The germline V and J ends were trimmed by 0 bases and 2 bases, with 9 bases remaining between them. The germline V gene has CDR1 SGHRS and CDR2 YFSETQ. This CDR3 is built from 14 residues. Sample: Tregs sorted from a lymph node. This clonotype was obtained from a female donor with breast cancer. The rearrangement uses TRBV5-1 and TRBJ2-7, with no clear D. CDR3: CASSLAWGTYEQYF. The CDR3, as DNA: TGCGCCAGCAGCTTGGCCTGGGGAACCTACGAGCAGTACTTC. Together with reference TRBV5-1 and TRBJ2-7, the CDR3 gives the full variable domain: KAGVTQTPRYLIKTRGQQVTLSCSPISGHRSVSWYQQTPGQGLQFLFEYFSETQRNKGNFPGRFSGRQFSNSRSEMNVSTLELGDSALYLCASSLAWGTYEQYFGPGTRLTVT.